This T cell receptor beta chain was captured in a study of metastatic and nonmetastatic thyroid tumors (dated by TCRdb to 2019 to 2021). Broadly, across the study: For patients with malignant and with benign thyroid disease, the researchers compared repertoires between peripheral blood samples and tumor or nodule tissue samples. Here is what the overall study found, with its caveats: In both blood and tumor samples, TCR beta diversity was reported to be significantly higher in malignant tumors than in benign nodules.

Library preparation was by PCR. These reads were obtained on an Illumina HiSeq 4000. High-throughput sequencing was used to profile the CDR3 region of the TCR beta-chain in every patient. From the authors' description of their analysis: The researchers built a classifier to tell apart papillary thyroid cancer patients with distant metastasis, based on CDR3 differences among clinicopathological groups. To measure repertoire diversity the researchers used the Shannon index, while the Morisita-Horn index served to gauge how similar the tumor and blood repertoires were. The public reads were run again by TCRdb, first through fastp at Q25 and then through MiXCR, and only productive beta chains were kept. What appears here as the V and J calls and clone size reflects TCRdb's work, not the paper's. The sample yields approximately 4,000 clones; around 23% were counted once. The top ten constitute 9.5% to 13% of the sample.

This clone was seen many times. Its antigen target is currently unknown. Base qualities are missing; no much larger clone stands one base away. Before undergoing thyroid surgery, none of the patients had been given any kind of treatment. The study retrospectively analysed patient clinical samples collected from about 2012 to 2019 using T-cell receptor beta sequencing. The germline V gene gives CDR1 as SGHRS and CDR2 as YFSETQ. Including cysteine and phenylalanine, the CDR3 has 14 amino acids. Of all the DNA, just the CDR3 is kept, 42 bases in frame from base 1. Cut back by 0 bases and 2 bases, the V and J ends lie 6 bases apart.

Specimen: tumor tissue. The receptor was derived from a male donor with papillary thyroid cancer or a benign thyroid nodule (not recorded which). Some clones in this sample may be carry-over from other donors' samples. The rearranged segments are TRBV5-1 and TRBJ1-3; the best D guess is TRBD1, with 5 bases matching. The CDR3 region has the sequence CASSLGQPGNTIYF. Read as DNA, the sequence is TGCGCCAGCAGCTTGGGACAGCCTGGAAACACCATATATTTT.